This T cell receptor beta chain was documented in a study of T-cell memory formation after mild COVID-19. One entry per CDR3 protein results from TCRdb running MiXCR on the 5' RACE reads. The sample includes hundreds of thousands of distinct CDR3 sequences, roughly 18% of them seen just once. Trimming shortened V by 5 bases and J by 0 bases, and 8 bases separated the two germline ends. Germline-derived CDR1 and CDR2 are SGHTA and FQGNSA. The CDR3 length is 13 residues. This clonotype was recorded many times. No antigen is known for it. Study-wide findings and caveats: Second-wave clones peaking on day 37 lacked confirmed SARS-CoV-2 specificity.

The source material was PBMCs or a T cell subset sorted from them (not recorded which). The clonotype comes from an adult woman who had mild COVID-19 (a few samples of this study predate the infection). Cell type and time point are not known. V is TRBV7-2 and J is TRBJ2-7, with D uncertain. The CDR3 region is CASSPGVSYEQYF. The DNA of the CDR3 is TGTGCCAGCAGCCCGGGTGTCTCCTACGAGCAGTACTTC.